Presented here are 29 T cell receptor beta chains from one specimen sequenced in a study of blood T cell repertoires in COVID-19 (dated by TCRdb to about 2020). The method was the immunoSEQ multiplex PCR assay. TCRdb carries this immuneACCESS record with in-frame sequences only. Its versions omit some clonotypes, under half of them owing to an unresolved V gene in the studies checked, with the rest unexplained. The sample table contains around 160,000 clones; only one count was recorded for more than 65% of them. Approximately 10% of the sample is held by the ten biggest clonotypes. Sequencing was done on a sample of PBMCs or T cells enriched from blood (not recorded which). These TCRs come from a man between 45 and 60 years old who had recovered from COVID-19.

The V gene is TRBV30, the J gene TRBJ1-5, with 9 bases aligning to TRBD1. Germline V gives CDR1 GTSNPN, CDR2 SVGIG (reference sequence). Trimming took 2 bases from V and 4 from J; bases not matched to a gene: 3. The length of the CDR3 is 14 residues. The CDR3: CAWSIGQGNQPQHF. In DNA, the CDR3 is TGTGCCTGGAGTATTGGACAGGGGAATCAGCCCCAGCATTTT.

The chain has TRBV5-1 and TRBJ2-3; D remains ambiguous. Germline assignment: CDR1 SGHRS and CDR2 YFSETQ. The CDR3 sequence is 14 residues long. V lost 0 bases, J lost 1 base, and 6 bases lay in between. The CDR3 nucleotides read TGCGCCAGCAGCTTGGTGCCAGGCACAGATACGCAGTATTTT. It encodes CASSLVPGTDTQYF. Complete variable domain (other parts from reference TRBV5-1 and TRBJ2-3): KAGVTQTPRYLIKTRGQQVTLSCSPISGHRSVSWYQQTPGQGLQFLFEYFSETQRNKGNFPGRFSGRQFSNSRSEMNVSTLELGDSALYLCASSLVPGTDTQYFGPGTRLTVL.

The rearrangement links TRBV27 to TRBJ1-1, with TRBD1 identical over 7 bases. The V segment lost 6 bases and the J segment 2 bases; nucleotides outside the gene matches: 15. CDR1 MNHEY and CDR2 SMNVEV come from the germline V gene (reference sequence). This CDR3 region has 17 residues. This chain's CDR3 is CASSQDRVRKLNTEAFF. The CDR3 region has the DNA TGTGCCAGCAGCCAAGACAGGGTACGAAAATTAAACACTGAAGCTTTCTTT.

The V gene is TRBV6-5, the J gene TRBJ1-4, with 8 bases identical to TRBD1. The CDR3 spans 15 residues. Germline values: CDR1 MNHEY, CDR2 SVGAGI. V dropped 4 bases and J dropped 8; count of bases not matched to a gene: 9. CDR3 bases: TGTGCCAGCAGTTTCTCAGGGACAGGAAAAGAAAAACTGTTTTTT. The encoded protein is CASSFSGTGKEKLFF.

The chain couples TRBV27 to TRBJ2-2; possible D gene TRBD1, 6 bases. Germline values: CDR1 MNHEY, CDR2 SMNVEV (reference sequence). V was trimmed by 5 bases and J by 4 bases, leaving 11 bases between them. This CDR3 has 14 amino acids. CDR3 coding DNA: TGTGCCAGCAGTCCCAACAGGGTCACCGGGGAGCTGTTTTTT. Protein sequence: CASSPNRVTGELFF.

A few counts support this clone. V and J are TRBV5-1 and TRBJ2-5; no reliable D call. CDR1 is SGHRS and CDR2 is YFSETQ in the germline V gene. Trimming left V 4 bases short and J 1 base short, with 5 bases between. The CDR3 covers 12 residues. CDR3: CASSRSQETQYF. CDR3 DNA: TGCGCCAGCAGCCGGTCCCAAGAGACCCAGTACTTC.

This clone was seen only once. DNA for the CDR3: TGTGCCAGCAATCGAATAGGGGGCAACACTGAAGCTTTCTTT. Translating it yields CASNRIGGNTEAFF. The chain recombines TRBV2 with TRBJ1-1, with 7 bases matching TRBD1. This CDR3 has 14 amino acids. The germline V gene encodes CDR1 SNHLY and CDR2 FYNNEI. V was pared by 7 bases and J by 2 bases, with 7 bases of the junction left unmatched. Combining the CDR3 with reference TRBV2 and TRBJ1-1 gives the whole variable domain EPEVTQTPSHQVTQMGQEVILRCVPISNHLYFYWYRQILGQKVEFLVSFYNNEISEKSEIFDDQFSVERPDGSNFTLKIRSTKLEDSAMYFCASNRIGGNTEAFFGQGTRLTVV.

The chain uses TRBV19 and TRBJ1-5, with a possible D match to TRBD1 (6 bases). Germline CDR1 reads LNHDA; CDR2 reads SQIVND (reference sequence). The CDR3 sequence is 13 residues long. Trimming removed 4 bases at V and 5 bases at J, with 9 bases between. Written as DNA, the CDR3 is TGTGCCAGTAGTAGATACAGGGATCAGCCCCAGCATTTT. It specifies CASSRYRDQPQHF.

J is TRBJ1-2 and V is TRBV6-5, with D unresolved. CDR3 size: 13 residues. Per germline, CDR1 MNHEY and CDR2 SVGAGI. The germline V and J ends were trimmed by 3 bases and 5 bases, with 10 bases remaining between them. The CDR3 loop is CASSYAVNYGYTF. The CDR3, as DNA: TGTGCCAGCAGTTATGCAGTGAATTATGGCTACACCTTC.

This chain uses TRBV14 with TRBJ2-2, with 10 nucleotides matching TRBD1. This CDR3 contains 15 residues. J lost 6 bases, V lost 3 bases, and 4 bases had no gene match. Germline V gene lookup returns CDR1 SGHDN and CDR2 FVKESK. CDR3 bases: TGTGCCAGCAGCCAGGGACAGGGGTTAGCCGGGGAGCTGTTTTTT. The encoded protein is CASSQGQGLAGELFF.

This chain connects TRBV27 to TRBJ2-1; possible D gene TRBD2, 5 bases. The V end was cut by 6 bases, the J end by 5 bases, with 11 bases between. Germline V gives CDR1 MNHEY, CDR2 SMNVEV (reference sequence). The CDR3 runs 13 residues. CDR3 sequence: CASSPTGDNEQFF. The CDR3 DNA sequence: TGTGCCAGCAGCCCCACCGGGGACAATGAGCAGTTCTTC.

The DNA for the CDR3 is TGTGCCACCAGAGGACAGAACACTGAAGCTTTCTTT. It encodes CATRGQNTEAFF. J is TRBJ1-1 and V is TRBV24-1; a possible D gene is TRBD1 (5 bases). Looked up from germline, CDR1 is KGHDR and CDR2 is SFDVKD. This CDR3 is 12 amino acids long. With 7 bases removed from V and 1 base from J, the gap between germline ends came to 6 bases.

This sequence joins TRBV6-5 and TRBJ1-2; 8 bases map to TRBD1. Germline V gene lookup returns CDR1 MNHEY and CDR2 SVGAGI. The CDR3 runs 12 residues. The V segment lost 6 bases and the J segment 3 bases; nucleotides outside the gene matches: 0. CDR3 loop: CASRTGDYGYTF. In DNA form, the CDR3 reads TGTGCCAGCAGGACAGGGGACTATGGCTACACCTTC.

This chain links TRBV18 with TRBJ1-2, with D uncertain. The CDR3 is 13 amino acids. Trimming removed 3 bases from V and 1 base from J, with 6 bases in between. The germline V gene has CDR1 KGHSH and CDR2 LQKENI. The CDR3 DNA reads TGTGCCAGCTCACCGAGTCTTAACTATGGCTACACCTTC. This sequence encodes CASSPSLNYGYTF.

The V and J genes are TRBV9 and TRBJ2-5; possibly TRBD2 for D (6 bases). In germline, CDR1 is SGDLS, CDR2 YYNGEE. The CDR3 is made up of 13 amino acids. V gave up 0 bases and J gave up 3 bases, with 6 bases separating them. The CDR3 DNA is TGTGCCAGCAGCGTAGGGGGGGAAGAGACCCAGTACTTC. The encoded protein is CASSVGGEETQYF.

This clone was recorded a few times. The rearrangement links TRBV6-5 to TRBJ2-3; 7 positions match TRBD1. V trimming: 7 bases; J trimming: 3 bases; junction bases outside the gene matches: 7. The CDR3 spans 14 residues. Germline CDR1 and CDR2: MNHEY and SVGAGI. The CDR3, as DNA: TGTGCCAGCACCAGACAGGGAACGACAGATACGCAGTATTTT. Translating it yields CASTRQGTTDTQYF.

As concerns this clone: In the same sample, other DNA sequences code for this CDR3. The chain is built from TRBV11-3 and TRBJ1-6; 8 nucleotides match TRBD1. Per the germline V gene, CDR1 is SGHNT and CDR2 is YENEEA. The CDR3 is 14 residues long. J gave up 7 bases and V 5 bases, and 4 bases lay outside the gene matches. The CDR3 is CASSQGQGNSPLHF. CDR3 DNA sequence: TGTGCCAGCAGCCAAGGACAGGGAAATTCACCCCTCCACTTT.

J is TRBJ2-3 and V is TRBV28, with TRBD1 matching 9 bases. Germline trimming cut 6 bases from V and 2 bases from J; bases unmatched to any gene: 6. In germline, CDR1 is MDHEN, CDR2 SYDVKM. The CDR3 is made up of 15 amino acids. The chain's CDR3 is CASSPGTGITDTQYF. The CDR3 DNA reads TGTGCCAGCAGCCCCGGGACAGGGATCACAGATACGCAGTATTTT. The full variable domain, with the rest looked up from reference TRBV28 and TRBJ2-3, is DVKVTQSSRYLVKRTGEKVFLECVQDMDHENMFWYRQDPGLGLRLIYFSYDVKMKEKGDIPEGYSVSREKKERFSLILESASTNQTSMYLCASSPGTGITDTQYFGPGTRLTVL.

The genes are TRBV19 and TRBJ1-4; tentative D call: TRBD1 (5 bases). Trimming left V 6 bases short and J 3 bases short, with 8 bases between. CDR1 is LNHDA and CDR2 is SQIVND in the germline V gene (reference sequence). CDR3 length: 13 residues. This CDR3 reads CASRGDSNEKLFF. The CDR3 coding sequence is TGTGCCAGTAGGGGGGACTCTAATGAAAAACTGTTTTTT.

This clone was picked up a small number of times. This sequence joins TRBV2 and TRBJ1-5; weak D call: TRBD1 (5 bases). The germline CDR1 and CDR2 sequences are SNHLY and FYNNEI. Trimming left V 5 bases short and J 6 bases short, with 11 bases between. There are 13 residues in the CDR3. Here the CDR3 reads CASSYQGSQPQHF. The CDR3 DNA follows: TGTGCCAGCAGTTATCAGGGTTCTCAGCCCCAGCATTTT.

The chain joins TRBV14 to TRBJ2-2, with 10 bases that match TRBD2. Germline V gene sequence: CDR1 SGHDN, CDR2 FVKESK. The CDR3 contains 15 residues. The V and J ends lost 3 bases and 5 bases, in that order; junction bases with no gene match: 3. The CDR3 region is CASSHSGRATGELFF. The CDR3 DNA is TGTGCCAGCAGCCACAGCGGGAGGGCGACCGGGGAGCTGTTTTTT.

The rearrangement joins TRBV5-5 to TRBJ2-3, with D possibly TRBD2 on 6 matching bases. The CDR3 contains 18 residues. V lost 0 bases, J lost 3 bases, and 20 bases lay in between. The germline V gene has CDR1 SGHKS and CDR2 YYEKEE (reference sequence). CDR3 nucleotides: TGTGCCAGCAGCTTGGAGCCCCCCTGGCGGGGCCGAACAGATACGCAGTATTTT. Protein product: CASSLEPPWRGRTDTQYF.

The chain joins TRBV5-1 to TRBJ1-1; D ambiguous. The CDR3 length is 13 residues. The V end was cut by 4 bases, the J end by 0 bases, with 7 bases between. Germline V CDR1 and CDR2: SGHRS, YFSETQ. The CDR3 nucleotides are TGCGCCAGCAGCCAGGTCGTGAACACTGAAGCTTTCTTT. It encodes CASSQVVNTEAFF.

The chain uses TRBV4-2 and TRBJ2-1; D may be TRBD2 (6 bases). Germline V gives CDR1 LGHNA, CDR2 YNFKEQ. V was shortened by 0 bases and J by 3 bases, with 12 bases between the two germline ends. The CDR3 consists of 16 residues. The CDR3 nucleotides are TGTGCCAGCAGCCAAGATTTGGCGGGAAGCTACAATGAGCAGTTCTTC. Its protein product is CASSQDLAGSYNEQFF.

The CDR3 protein is CASSQYRDLVNTEAFF. Here the CDR3 DNA reads TGTGCCAGCAGCCAGTACCGGGACTTAGTGAACACTGAAGCTTTCTTT. V and J are TRBV14 and TRBJ1-1; maybe TRBD1 (5 bases). Germline assignment: CDR1 SGHDN and CDR2 FVKESK. The CDR3 has 16 residues. V lost 3 bases and J lost 0, with 14 bases in between. Full variable domain (remainder filled in from reference TRBV14 and TRBJ1-1): EAGVTQFPSHSVIEKGQTVTLRCDPISGHDNLYWYRRVMGKEIKFLLHFVKESKQDESGMPNNRFLAERTGGTYSTLKVQPAELEDSGVYFCASSQYRDLVNTEAFFGQGTRLTVV.

The CDR3 loop reads CASMERTDYGYTF. As DNA, the CDR3 is TGTGCCAGCATGGAGAGGACAGACTATGGCTACACCTTC. This chain connects TRBV2 to TRBJ1-2, with D perhaps TRBD1 (6 bases). Looked up from germline, CDR1 is SNHLY and CDR2 is FYNNEI. The CDR3 spans 13 residues. V was shortened by 7 bases and J by 3 bases, with 12 bases between the two germline ends.

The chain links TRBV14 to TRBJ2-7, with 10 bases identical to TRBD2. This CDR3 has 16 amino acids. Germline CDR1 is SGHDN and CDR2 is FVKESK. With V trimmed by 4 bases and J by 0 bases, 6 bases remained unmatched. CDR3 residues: CASSPIAGGSSYEQYF. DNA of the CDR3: TGTGCCAGCAGCCCAATAGCGGGGGGAAGCTCCTACGAGCAGTACTTC.

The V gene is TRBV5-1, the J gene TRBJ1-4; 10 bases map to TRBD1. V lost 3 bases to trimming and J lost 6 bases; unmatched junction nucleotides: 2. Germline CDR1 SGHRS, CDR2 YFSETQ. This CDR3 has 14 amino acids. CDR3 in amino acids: CASSSDRGDEKLFF. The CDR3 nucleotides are TGCGCCAGCAGCTCGGACAGGGGGGATGAAAAACTGTTTTTT.

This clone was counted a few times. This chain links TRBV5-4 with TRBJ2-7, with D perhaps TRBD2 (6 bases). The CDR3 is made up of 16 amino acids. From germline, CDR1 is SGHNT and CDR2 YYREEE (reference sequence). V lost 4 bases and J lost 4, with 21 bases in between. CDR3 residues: CASSAGGSKLAYEQYF. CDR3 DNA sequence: TGTGCCAGCAGCGCCGGGGGATCTAAGCTAGCGTACGAGCAGTACTTC. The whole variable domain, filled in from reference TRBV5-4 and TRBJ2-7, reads ETGVTQSPTHLIKTRGQQVTLRCSSQSGHNTVSWYQQALGQGPQFIFQYYREEENGRGNFPPRFSGLQFPNYSSELNVNALELDDSALYLCASSAGGSKLAYEQYFGPGTRLTVT.